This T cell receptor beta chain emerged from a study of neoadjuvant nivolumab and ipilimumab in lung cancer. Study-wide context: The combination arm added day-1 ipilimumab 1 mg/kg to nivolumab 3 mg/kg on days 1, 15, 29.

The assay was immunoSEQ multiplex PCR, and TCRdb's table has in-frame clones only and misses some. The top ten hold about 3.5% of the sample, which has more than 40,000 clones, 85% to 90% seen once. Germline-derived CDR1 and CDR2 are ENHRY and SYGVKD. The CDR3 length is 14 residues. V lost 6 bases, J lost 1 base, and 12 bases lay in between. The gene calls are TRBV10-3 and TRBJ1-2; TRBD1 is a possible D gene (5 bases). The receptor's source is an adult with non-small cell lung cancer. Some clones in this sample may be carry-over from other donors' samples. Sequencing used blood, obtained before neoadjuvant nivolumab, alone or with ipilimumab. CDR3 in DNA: TGTGCCATCAGGACCGGGACCGTTAACTATGGCTACACCTTC. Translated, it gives CAIRTGTVNYGYTF.